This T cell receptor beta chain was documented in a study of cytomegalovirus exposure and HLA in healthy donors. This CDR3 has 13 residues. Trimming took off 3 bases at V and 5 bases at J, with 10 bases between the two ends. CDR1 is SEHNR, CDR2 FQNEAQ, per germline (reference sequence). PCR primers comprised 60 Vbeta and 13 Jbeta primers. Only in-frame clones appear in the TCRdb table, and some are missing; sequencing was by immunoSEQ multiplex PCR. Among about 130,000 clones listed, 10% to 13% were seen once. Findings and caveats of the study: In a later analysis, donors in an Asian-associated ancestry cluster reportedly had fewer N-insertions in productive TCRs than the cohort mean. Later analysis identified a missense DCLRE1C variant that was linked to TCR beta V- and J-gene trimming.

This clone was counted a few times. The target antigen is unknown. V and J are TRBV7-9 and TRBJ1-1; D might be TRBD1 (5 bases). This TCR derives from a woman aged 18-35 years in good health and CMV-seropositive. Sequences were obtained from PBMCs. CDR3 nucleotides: TGTGCCAGCAGCTTCCCAGGGAGGACTGAAGCTTTCTTT. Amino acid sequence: CASSFPGRTEAFF.